The 8 T cell receptor beta chains in this list originate from one sample, sequenced in a study of shared clonotypes between healthy human individuals. Only in-frame clones appear in the TCRdb table, and some are missing; sequencing was by immunoSEQ multiplex PCR. This sample has some 1.5 million clones; 98% occur once, and the top ten carry roughly 0.45%. The source material was naive CD4+ T cells sorted from blood. Subset: CD45RA+ positively selected. The receptors here all came from a man younger than 40 in good health.

V gene TRBV6-1 combines with J gene TRBJ1-2; D uncertain. Trimming removed 0 bases at V and 5 bases at J, with 16 bases between. In germline, CDR1 is MNHNS, CDR2 SASEGT. The CDR3 sequence is 16 residues long. The CDR3 region is CASSEALSAKLYGYTF. The CDR3 region has the DNA TGTGCCAGCAGTGAAGCGCTGTCCGCGAAGCTATATGGCTACACCTTC.

This chain joins TRBV15 and TRBJ1-3; no definite D call. V was trimmed by 6 bases and J by 5 bases, leaving 11 bases between them. The germline V gene encodes CDR1 LNHNV and CDR2 YYDKDF (reference sequence). This CDR3 comprises 13 residues. The CDR3 DNA reads TGTGCCACCAGGGCCGGGGAAAGAAACACCATATATTTT. Translating gives CATRAGERNTIYF.

Of note for this clone: A junction end diverges from the germline sequence, so it may reflect a read error. The rearrangement joins TRBV2 to TRBJ2-4; D ambiguous. The CDR3 length is 11 residues. Germline V lookup: CDR1 SNHLY, CDR2 FYNNEI. The DNA for the CDR3 is TGTGCCAGCAGTGAAGGTGCGGTACTGGACTTC. Protein: CASSEGAVLDF. The whole variable domain, remainder taken from reference TRBV2 and TRBJ2-4, is EPEVTQTPSHQVTQMGQEVILRCVPISNHLYFYWYRQILGQKVEFLVSFYNNEISEKSEIFDDQFSVERPDGSNFTLKIRSTKLEDSAMYFCASSEGAVLDFGAGTRLSVL.

The chain links TRBV18 to TRBJ1-4; D remains unclear. Trimming pared 2 bases from V and 6 bases from J, leaving 7 bases between. The CDR3 loop spans 13 amino acids. Germline V gene data show CDR1 as KGHSH and CDR2 as LQKENI. As DNA, the CDR3 is TGTGCCAGCTCACCAGGCCCAGATGAAAAACTGTTTTTT. This gives the protein CASSPGPDEKLFF.

This sequence joins TRBV5-4 and TRBJ2-7; 9 bases map to TRBD1. CDR1 and CDR2 (germline): SGHNT, YYREEE (reference sequence). CDR3 length equals 16 residues. J was trimmed by 3 bases and V by 0 bases; bases with no gene match: 7. CDR3 nucleotide sequence: TGTGCCAGCAGCTTGGCCTTAGGGACAGGGAGCTACGAGCAGTACTTC. Amino acid sequence: CASSLALGTGSYEQYF.

This clone was observed once. The rearrangement links TRBV19 to TRBJ2-2; D perhaps matches TRBD2 (6 bases). Germline V CDR1 and CDR2: LNHDA, SQIVND (reference sequence). The V gene lost 4 bases and the J gene lost 5 bases, with 11 bases spanning the gap. The CDR3 has 14 amino acids. DNA for the CDR3: TGTGCCAGTAGTACCGGGACTCGAACCGGGGAGCTGTTTTTT. It is translated as CASSTGTRTGELFF. The variable domain in full, completed from reference TRBV19 and TRBJ2-2, reads DGGITQSPKYLFRKEGQNVTLSCEQNLNHDAMYWYRQDPGQGLRLIYYSQIVNDFQKGDIAEGYSVSREKKESFPLTVTSAQKNPTAFYLCASSTGTRTGELFFGEGSRLTVL.

The V call is TRBV28, the J call TRBJ2-7, with 7 positions matching TRBD1. Germline lookup yields CDR1 MDHEN and CDR2 SYDVKM. The ends lost 2 bases at V and 3 bases at J; junction bases unmatched: 1. The CDR3 contains 13 residues. The CDR3 loop is CASSLNRGYEQYF. The DNA for the CDR3 is TGTGCCAGCAGTTTAAACAGGGGCTACGAGCAGTACTTC.

This chain joins TRBV7-9 and TRBJ1-1; D ambiguous. V was shortened by 0 bases and J by 5 bases, with 10 bases between the two germline ends. The CDR3 runs to 14 residues. CDR1 and CDR2 from the germline V gene are SEHNR and FQNEAQ (reference sequence). The CDR3 DNA reads TGTGCCAGCAGCTTAGCATTTACCGGGACTGAAGCTTTCTTT. This sequence encodes CASSLAFTGTEAFF.